The 12 T cell receptor beta chains given below trace back to one sample, sequenced in a study of cytomegalovirus exposure and HLA in healthy donors. PCR involved 60 Vbeta and 13 Jbeta primers. Repertoires were generated with immunoSEQ multiplex PCR, while TCRdb's copy carries only in-frame clones and drops some. Here the sample spans some 150,000 clones, around 80% being singletons. Input material: PBMCs. The receptors here all came from a female donor in good health and CMV-seropositive.

This clone came up once. V and J are TRBV6-6 and TRBJ2-1, with D hard to call. Germline assignment: CDR1 MNHNY and CDR2 SVGAGI (reference sequence). V was cut by 8 bases and J by 8 bases, with 7 bases left in between. The length of the CDR3 is 10 residues. CDR3 amino acids: CASGFDEQFF. The CDR3 DNA reads as TGTGCCAGCGGCTTTGATGAGCAGTTCTTC.

CDR3 DNA sequence: TGTGCCACCAGCAATAGACAGGGAATTTCCTACGAGCAGTACTTC. As protein: CATSNRQGISYEQYF. The chain is built from TRBV15 and TRBJ2-7, with 7 bases matching TRBD1. V shed 4 bases, J shed 1 base, and the junction held 7 bases outside the gene matches. Germline CDR1 and CDR2: LNHNV and YYDKDF (reference sequence). The CDR3 consists of 15 residues.

V and J are TRBV6-4 and TRBJ2-7, with D unresolved. V was clipped by 4 bases and J by 1 base, with 5 bases between them. The CDR3 runs 12 residues. Germline V gene data show CDR1 as MRHNA and CDR2 as SNTAGT. CDR3 in amino acids: CASSGRSYEQYF. CDR3 nucleotide sequence: TGTGCCAGCAGTGGGCGGTCCTACGAGCAGTACTTC.

This clone has just one count. V and J are TRBV5-1 and TRBJ1-4, with D maybe TRBD1 (6 bases). CDR1 is SGHRS and CDR2 is YFSETQ in the germline V gene. This CDR3 has 15 residues. The ends were cut back, 4 bases at V and 4 bases at J, with 14 bases in the middle. Here the CDR3 DNA reads TGCGCCAGCAGCCCAGCGACAGGCTATAATGAAAAACTGTTTTTT. The encoded protein is CASSPATGYNEKLFF. Full variable domain (remainder filled in from reference TRBV5-1 and TRBJ1-4): KAGVTQTPRYLIKTRGQQVTLSCSPISGHRSVSWYQQTPGQGLQFLFEYFSETQRNKGNFPGRFSGRQFSNSRSEMNVSTLELGDSALYLCASSPATGYNEKLFFGSGTQLSVL.

Notes on this clone: Germline and junction disagree at one end, which may indicate a read error. V is TRBV7-9 and J is TRBJ1-1; no reliable D call. Germline lookup yields CDR1 SEHNR and CDR2 FQNEAQ (reference sequence). The CDR3 has 12 amino acids. CDR3 protein: CSSSLVDTEAFF. The CDR3 DNA reads as TGTTCCAGCAGCTTAGTAGACACTGAAGCTTTCTTT.

Only one count was recorded for this clone. The gene calls are TRBV6-5 and TRBJ2-7; TRBD1 aligns across 8 bases. The CDR3 is 15 amino acids. The V and J ends lost 0 bases and 4 bases, in that order; junction bases with no gene match: 5. The V gene's germline CDR1 is MNHEY and CDR2 SVGAGI. CDR3 DNA: TGTGCCAGCAGTTACTCTCTCGGACAGGGATACGAGCAGTACTTC. Its protein product is CASSYSLGQGYEQYF.

This clone came up once. This rearrangement joins TRBV6-1 to TRBJ1-1; no definite D call. The CDR3 runs 13 residues. CDR1 and CDR2 from the germline V gene are MNHNS and SASEGT. V was pared by 1 base and J by 4 bases, with 7 bases between. CDR3 in amino acids: CASSEESFTEAFF. The CDR3 nucleotides are TGTGCCAGCAGTGAAGAATCATTCACTGAAGCTTTCTTT.

The chain recombines TRBV15 with TRBJ2-2, with 8 positions matching TRBD1. V trimming: 2 bases; J trimming: 3 bases; junction bases outside the gene matches: 5. Germline V gene data show CDR1 as LNHNV and CDR2 as YYDKDF (reference sequence). CDR3 size: 16 residues. CDR3 nucleotide sequence: TGTGCCACCAGCAGACAGACAGGGGCCTACACCGGGGAGCTGTTTTTT. Protein sequence: CATSRQTGAYTGELFF. Filled out from reference TRBV15 and TRBJ2-2, the complete variable domain reads DAMVIQNPRYQVTQFGKPVTLSCSQTLNHNVMYWYQQKSSQAPKLLFHYYDKDFNNEADTPDNFQSRRPNTSFCFLDIRSPGLGDTAMYLCATSRQTGAYTGELFFGEGSRLTVL.

The J gene is TRBJ1-1, the V gene TRBV6-5; TRBD1 agrees at 8 bases. Per the germline V gene, CDR1 is MNHEY and CDR2 is SVGAGI. The ends lost 4 bases at V and 5 bases at J; junction bases unmatched: 12. The length of the CDR3 is 16 residues. CDR3 coding DNA: TGTGCCAGCAGTTCCCCCGGACAGGGTATGAGGACTGAAGCTTTCTTT. This codes for CASSSPGQGMRTEAFF.

The CDR3 DNA is TGTGCCAGCAGGGACAGCCGCAAAAACATTCAGTACTTC. As protein: CASRDSRKNIQYF. V usage is TRBV6-6 and J usage is TRBJ2-4; the D gene is possibly TRBD1 (6 bases). The CDR3 sequence is 13 residues long. Germline V gene lookup returns CDR1 MNHNY and CDR2 SVGAGI (reference sequence). V lost 6 bases, J lost 3 bases, and 9 bases lay in between.

This clone was observed a single time. V is TRBV20-1 and J is TRBJ1-2, with D possibly matching TRBD1 (5 bases). The CDR3 is made up of 11 amino acids. Deletions cut 6 bases from V and 8 bases from J, with 13 bases between. From germline, CDR1 is DFQATT and CDR2 SNEGSKA (reference sequence). This CDR3 reads CSAWGTEGYTF. The CDR3 nucleotides are TGCAGTGCGTGGGGCACGGAGGGCTACACCTTC.

The chain recombines TRBV25-1 with TRBJ2-7; possible D gene TRBD1, 6 bases. Trimming stripped 7 bases from V and 5 bases from J, with 12 bases between. Germline V gene sequence: CDR1 MGHDK, CDR2 SYGVNS. This CDR3 spans 12 amino acids. The CDR3 DNA follows: TGTGCCAGCACCGAACAGGGAGACGAGCAGTACTTC. Amino acid sequence: CASTEQGDEQYF.